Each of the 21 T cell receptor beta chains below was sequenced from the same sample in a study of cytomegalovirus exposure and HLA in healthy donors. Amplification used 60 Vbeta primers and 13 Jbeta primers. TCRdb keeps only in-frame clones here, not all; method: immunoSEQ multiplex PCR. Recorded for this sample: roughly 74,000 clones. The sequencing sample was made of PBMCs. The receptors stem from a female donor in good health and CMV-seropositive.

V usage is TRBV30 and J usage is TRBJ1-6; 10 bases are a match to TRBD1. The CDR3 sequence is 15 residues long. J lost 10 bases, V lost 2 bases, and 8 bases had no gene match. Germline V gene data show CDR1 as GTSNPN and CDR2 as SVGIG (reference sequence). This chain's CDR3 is CAWSNPGQGNSPLHF. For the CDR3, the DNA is TGTGCCTGGAGTAACCCGGGACAGGGGAACTCACCCCTCCACTTT.

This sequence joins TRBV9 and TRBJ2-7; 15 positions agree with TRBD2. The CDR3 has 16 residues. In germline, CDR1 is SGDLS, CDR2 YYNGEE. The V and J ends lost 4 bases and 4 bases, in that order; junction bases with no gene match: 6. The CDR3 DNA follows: TGTGCCAGCAGCCCAGGGACTAGCGGGAGGTCTTACGAGCAGTACTTC. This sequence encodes CASSPGTSGRSYEQYF.

CDR3 sequence (DNA): TGTGCCAGCAGTCCCAGGGGAGTCGGGGGCTACACCTTC. Translation: CASSPRGVGGYTF. This chain uses TRBV6-5 with TRBJ1-2, with D perhaps matching TRBD1 (6 bases). V lost 5 bases and J lost 8, with 15 bases in between. The CDR3 has 13 amino acids. Per germline, CDR1 MNHEY and CDR2 SVGAGI.

The CDR3 nucleotides are TGTGCCAGCAGCTTAAAGATGCCTAGCGGGGATTACAATGAGCAGTTCTTC. It specifies CASSLKMPSGDYNEQFF. The gene calls are TRBV7-9 and TRBJ2-1; 9 nucleotides line up with TRBD2. V shed 2 bases and J 4 bases; nucleotides not matched to a gene: 9. The CDR3 sequence is 17 residues long. Germline CDR1 and CDR2: SEHNR and FQNEAQ (reference sequence). Supplemented by reference TRBV7-9 and TRBJ2-1, the full variable domain reads DTGVSQNPRHKITKRGQNVTFRCDPISEHNRLYWYRQTLGQGPEFLTYFQNEAQLEKSRLLSDRFSAERPKGSFSTLEIQRTEQGDSAMYLCASSLKMPSGDYNEQFFGPGTRLTVL.

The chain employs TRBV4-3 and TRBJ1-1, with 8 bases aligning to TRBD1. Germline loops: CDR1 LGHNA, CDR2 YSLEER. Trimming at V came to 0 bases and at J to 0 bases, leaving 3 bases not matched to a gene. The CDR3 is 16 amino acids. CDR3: CASSQEGQGLNTEAFF. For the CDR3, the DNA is TGCGCCAGCAGCCAAGAAGGACAGGGACTGAACACTGAAGCTTTCTTT.

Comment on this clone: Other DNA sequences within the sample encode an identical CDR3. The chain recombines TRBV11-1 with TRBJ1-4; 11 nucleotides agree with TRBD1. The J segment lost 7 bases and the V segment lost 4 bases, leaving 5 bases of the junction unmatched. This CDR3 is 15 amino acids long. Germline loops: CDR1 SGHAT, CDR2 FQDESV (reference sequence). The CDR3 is CASSSTGTGGEKLFF. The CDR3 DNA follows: TGTGCCAGCAGCTCAACCGGGACAGGGGGTGAAAAACTGTTTTTT.

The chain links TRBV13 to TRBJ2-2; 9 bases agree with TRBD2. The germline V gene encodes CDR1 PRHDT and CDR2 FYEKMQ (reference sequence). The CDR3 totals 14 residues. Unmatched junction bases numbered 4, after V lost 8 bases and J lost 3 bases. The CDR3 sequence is CASHKRGDTGELFF. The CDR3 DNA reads TGTGCCAGCCACAAGCGGGGGGACACCGGGGAGCTGTTTTTT.

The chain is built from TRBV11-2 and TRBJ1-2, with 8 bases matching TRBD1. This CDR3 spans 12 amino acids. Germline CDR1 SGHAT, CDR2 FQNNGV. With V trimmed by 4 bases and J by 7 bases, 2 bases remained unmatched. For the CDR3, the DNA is TGTGCCAGCAGCTCCGGACAGGGTGGCTACACCTTC. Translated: CASSSGQGGYTF.

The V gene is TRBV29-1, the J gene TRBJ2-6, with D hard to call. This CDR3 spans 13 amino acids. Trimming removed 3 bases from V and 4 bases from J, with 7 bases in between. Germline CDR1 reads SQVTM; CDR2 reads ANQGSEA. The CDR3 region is CSVDQQGANVLTF. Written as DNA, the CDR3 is TGCAGCGTTGATCAACAGGGGGCCAACGTCCTGACTTTC.

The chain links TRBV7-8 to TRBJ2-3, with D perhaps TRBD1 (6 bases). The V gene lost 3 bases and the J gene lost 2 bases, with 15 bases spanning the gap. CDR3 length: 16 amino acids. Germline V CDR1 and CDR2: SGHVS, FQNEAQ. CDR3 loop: CASSFLQTGFTDTQYF. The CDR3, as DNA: TGTGCCAGCAGCTTCCTCCAGACAGGCTTCACAGATACGCAGTATTTT.

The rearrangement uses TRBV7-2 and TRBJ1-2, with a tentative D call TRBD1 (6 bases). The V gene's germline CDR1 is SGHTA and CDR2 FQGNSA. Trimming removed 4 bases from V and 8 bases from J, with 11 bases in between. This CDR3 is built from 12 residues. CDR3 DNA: TGTGCCAGCAGCTCCTACAGGGACGGCTACACCTTC. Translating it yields CASSSYRDGYTF.

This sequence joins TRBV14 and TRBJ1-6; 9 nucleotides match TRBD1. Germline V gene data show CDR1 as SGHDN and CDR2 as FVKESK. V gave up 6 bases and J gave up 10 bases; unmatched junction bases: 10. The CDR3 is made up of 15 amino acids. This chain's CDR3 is CASSVPGTGTSPLHF. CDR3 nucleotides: TGTGCCAGCAGTGTCCCCGGGACAGGGACCTCACCCCTCCACTTT.

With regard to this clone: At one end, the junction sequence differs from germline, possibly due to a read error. CDR3 protein: CAGSFRGGLGHQPQHF. The CDR3 DNA sequence: TGTGCCGGCAGTTTCCGGGGGGGGCTAGGTCATCAGCCCCAGCATTTT. V is TRBV28 and J is TRBJ1-5; possible D gene TRBD1, 6 bases. Germline V CDR1 and CDR2: MDHEN, SYDVKM. The CDR3 totals 16 residues.

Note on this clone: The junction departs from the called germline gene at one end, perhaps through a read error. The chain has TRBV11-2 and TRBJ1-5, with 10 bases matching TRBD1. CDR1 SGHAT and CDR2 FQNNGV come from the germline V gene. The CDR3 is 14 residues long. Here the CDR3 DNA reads TGTGCCAGCAGCAGTGGACAGGGGGAATTGAAAAGGTATTTT. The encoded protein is CASSSGQGELKRYF.

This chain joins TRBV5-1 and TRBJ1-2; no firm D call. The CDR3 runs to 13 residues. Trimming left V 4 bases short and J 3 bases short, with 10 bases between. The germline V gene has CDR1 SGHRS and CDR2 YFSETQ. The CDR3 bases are TGCGCCAGCAGCATGGACGGAGACTATGGCTACACCTTC. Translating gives CASSMDGDYGYTF.

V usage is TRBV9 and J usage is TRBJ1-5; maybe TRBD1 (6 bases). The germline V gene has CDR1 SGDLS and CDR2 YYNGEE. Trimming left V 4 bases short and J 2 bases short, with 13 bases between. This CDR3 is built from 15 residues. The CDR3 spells CASSPTGFGNQPQHF. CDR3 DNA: TGTGCCAGCAGCCCCACAGGGTTTGGCAATCAGCCCCAGCATTTT.

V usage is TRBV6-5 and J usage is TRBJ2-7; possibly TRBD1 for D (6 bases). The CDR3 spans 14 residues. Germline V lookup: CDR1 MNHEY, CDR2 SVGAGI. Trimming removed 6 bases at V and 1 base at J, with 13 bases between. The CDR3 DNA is TGTGCCAGCAGACAGGGCAGAATATCCTACGAGCAGTACTTC. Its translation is CASRQGRISYEQYF.

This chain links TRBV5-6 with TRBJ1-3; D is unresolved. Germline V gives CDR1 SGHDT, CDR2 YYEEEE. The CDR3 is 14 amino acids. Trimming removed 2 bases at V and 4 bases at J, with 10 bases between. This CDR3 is CASSFGPLGNTIYF. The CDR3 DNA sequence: TGTGCCAGCAGCTTTGGGCCCCTGGGAAACACCATATATTTT.

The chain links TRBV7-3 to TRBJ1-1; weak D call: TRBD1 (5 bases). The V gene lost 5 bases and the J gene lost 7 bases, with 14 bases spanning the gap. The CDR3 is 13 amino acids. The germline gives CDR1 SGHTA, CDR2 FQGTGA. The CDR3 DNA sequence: TGTGCCAGCAGCCCAATCCACCAGGGTGAAGCTTTCTTT. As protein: CASSPIHQGEAFF.

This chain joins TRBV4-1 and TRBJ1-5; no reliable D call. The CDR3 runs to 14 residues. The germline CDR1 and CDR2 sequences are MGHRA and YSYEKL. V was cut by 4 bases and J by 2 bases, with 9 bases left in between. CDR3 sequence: CASSPAAGNQPQHF. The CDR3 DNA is TGCGCCAGCAGCCCGGCGGCTGGCAATCAGCCCCAGCATTTT.

DNA for the CDR3: TGTGCCAGCAGCGTAGCTAGTGAGGTGAACACTGAAGCTTTCTTT. Protein: CASSVASEVNTEAFF. The rearrangement links TRBV9 to TRBJ1-1; no clear D gene. The V end was cut by 0 bases, the J end by 0 bases, with 9 bases between. The CDR3 has 15 residues. CDR1 is SGDLS and CDR2 is YYNGEE in the germline V gene.